The rows below give T cell receptor beta chains drawn from one sample of a study of Graves' ophthalmopathy and Graves' hyperthyroidism. TCRdb re-called the multiplex PCR reads with MiXCR, one entry per CDR3 protein. The table includes some 520,000 distinct CDR3 sequences, approximately 15% detected once. Sequenced sample: blood. These receptors came from a woman aged 25 to 45 with Graves' ophthalmopathy. CDR3s include the opening cysteine and the closing phenylalanine or tryptophan. The D gene is left open where the match is weak. Size is stated for part of the rows, as once, few or many counts, or as a class when the clone is expanded.

many	TRBV7-8	TRBJ1-1	NA	CASSRHRGLNTEAFF	TGTGCCAGCAGCCGACACCGAGGACTGAACACTGAAGCTTTCTTT
many	TRBV7-3	TRBJ2-5	NA	CASSPQTGRSETQYF	TGTGCCAGCAGCCCCCAGACAGGGAGGAGCGAGACCCAGTACTTC
NA	TRBV12-5	TRBJ2-5	TRBD1	CASGLRHRGETQYF	TGTGCTAGTGGTTTGAGACACAGGGGGGAGACCCAGTACTTC
NA	TRBV5-1	TRBJ1-2	NA	CASSWEPRQVLYGYTF	TGCGCCAGCAGCTGGGAGCCTAGACAGGTCCTCTATGGCTACACCTTC
NA	TRBV6-5	TRBJ1-1	TRBD1	CASSYDREEPVTEAFF	TGTGCCAGCAGTTACGACAGGGAAGAGCCAGTGACTGAAGCTTTCTTT
many	TRBV6-1	TRBJ1-1	NA	CASSVQADTEAFF	TGTGCCAGCAGTGTACAGGCCGACACTGAAGCTTTCTTT
many	TRBV28	TRBJ2-4	NA	CASQRLAKNIQYF	TGTGCCAGCCAAAGATTAGCCAAAAACATTCAGTACTTC
many	TRBV6-5	TRBJ2-7	TRBD1	CASSYGQVGEQYF	TGTGCCAGCAGTTACGGACAGGTCGGCGAGCAGTACTTC
NA	TRBV3-1	TRBJ2-2	TRBD1	CASSLRTGGGPSNTGELFF	TGTGCCAGCAGCTTGCGGACAGGGGGAGGTCCCTCGAACACCGGGGAGCTGTTTTTT
many	TRBV28	TRBJ1-2	NA	CASSLLVTNYGYTF	TGTGCCAGCAGTTTACTGGTGACTAACTATGGCTACACCTTC
many	TRBV12-3/TRBV12-4	TRBJ2-7	NA	CASSSGGRYEQYF	TGTGCCAGCAGCTCGGGGGGCCGTTACGAGCAGTACTTC
NA	TRBV7-3	TRBJ2-3	NA	CASSLSDLPTDTQYF	TGTGCCAGCAGCCTCTCGGACCTTCCCACAGATACGCAGTATTTT
NA	TRBV6-1	TRBJ2-4	NA	CASSEWGVAKNIQYF	TGTGCCAGCAGTGAATGGGGGGTAGCCAAAAACATTCAGTACTTC
many	TRBV6-4	TRBJ1-1	NA	CASSETLAGSTEAFF	TGTGCCAGCAGTGAGACCTTAGCGGGAAGCACTGAAGCTTTCTTT
many	TRBV2	TRBJ2-7	NA	CASSVGQTYEQYF	TGTGCCAGCAGCGTAGGACAGACCTACGAGCAGTACTTC
NA	TRBV3-1	TRBJ1-1	NA	CASSQDLMAGTTEAFF	TGTGCCAGCAGCCAAGACCTAATGGCCGGGACAACTGAAGCTTTCTTT
many	TRBV6-5	TRBJ1-1	NA	CASSSLLLNTEAFF	TGTGCCAGCAGTTCCCTCCTACTGAACACTGAAGCTTTCTTT
many	TRBV27	TRBJ1-1	TRBD1	CASRQGALMAEAFF	TGTGCCAGCAGACAGGGGGCCCTTATGGCTGAGGCTTTCTTT
NA	TRBV12-3/TRBV12-4	TRBJ2-6	NA	CASSGTGWANVLTF	TGTGCCAGCAGTGGCACAGGGTGGGCCAACGTCCTGACTTTC
many	TRBV12-5	TRBJ2-7	NA	CASGPGSYEQYF	TGTGCTAGTGGTCCCGGGTCGTACGAGCAGTACTTC
many	TRBV6-5	TRBJ2-5	NA	CASSYSFLAETQYF	TGTGCCAGCAGTTACTCGTTTCTGGCGGAGACCCAGTACTTC
many	TRBV30	TRBJ2-4	NA	CAWTRDGIQYF	TGTGCCTGGACCAGGGATGGCATTCAGTACTTC
many	TRBV7-8	TRBJ2-7	TRBD1	CASSQPGQGLYEQYF	TGTGCCAGCAGCCAGCCGGGACAGGGTCTATACGAGCAGTACTTC
NA	TRBV6-1	TRBJ1-1	NA	CASGHPYNQNTEAFF	TGTGCCAGCGGACACCCATATAACCAAAACACTGAAGCTTTCTTT
many	TRBV2	TRBJ2-7	TRBD1	CASSDPQGPNYYEQYF	TGTGCCAGCAGCGACCCACAGGGGCCGAACTATTACGAGCAGTACTTC
many	TRBV28	TRBJ1-1	NA	CASSFSQGGLIVTEAFF	TGTGCCAGCAGTTTTTCCCAGGGTGGATTGATAGTGACTGAAGCTTTCTTT
many	TRBV5-1	TRBJ2-7	TRBD1	CASSWTGVSNEQYF	TGCGCCAGCAGCTGGACAGGGGTGTCAAACGAGCAGTACTTC
NA	TRBV12-3/TRBV12-4	TRBJ1-5	TRBD1	CASSQQGPPQHF	TGTGCCAGCAGCCAACAGGGGCCGCCCCAGCATTTT
many	TRBV20-1	TRBJ2-5	TRBD1	CSAGPRQGPQETQYF	TGCAGTGCTGGGCCCAGACAGGGACCTCAAGAGACCCAGTACTTC
many	TRBV15	TRBJ2-7	TRBD1	CATSRRDRSSEQYF	TGTGCCACCAGCAGACGGGACAGGTCAAGCGAGCAGTACTTC
NA	TRBV29-1	TRBJ2-2	NA	CSVDAGHTGELFF	TGCAGCGTTGACGCAGGGCACACCGGGGAGCTGTTTTTT
many	TRBV28	TRBJ1-1	TRBD1	CASRDRQGRNTEAFF	TGTGCCAGCAGGGATCGACAGGGACGGAACACTGAAGCTTTCTTT
many	TRBV29-1	TRBJ2-7	NA	CSVEKDPRTGEQYF	TGCAGCGTTGAGAAGGACCCGAGGACGGGCGAGCAGTACTTC
many	TRBV20-1	TRBJ2-7	NA	CSASLPRGFYEQYF	TGCAGTGCTAGCCTCCCTAGGGGCTTCTACGAGCAGTACTTC
many	TRBV7-2	TRBJ2-7	NA	CASSLDTTYEQYF	TGTGCCAGCAGCTTGGACACCACCTACGAGCAGTACTTC
many	TRBV4-2	TRBJ2-7	TRBD2	CASSRSLGTSGEAYEQYF	TGTGCCAGCAGCCGATCCCTCGGGACTAGCGGGGAGGCCTACGAGCAGTACTTC
many	TRBV7-9	TRBJ1-5	TRBD1	CASSLGTGDEGNQPQHF	TGTGCCAGCAGCTTAGGGACAGGGGATGAAGGCAATCAGCCCCAGCATTTT
many	TRBV12-3/TRBV12-4	TRBJ2-7	TRBD1	CASLKTGTGGYEQYF	TGTGCCAGCCTTAAAACCGGGACAGGGGGCTACGAGCAGTACTTC
many	TRBV12-3/TRBV12-4	TRBJ2-7	NA	CASSSIREQYF	TGTGCCAGCAGTTCAATCCGCGAGCAGTACTTC
many	TRBV9	TRBJ2-5	NA	CASSPWGLQETQYF	TGTGCCAGCAGCCCCTGGGGTTTGCAAGAGACCCAGTACTTC
many	TRBV13	TRBJ2-7	TRBD2	CASSLTSGSPPSYEQYF	TGTGCCAGCAGCTTGACTAGCGGTTCCCCTCCCTCCTACGAGCAGTACTTC
many	TRBV7-3	TRBJ1-2	NA	CASSLYRFHYGYTF	TGTGCCAGCAGCTTATACAGGTTCCACTATGGCTACACCTTC
many	TRBV4-1	TRBJ2-7	TRBD1	CASSPLRLGQGDEQYF	TGCGCCAGCAGCCCCCTCCGATTGGGACAGGGCGATGAGCAGTACTTC
many	TRBV29-1	TRBJ1-1	NA	CSVGTEAFF	TGCAGCGTAGGTACTGAAGCTTTCTTT
NA	TRBV7-2	TRBJ1-1	NA	CASSLDRVNTEACF	TGTGCCAGCAGCTTAGACAGGGTTAACACTGAAGCTTGCTTT
NA	TRBV19	TRBJ1-5	TRBD1	CASRLQGAREPQHF	TGTGCCAGTAGGTTACAGGGGGCACGAGAGCCCCAGCATTTT
NA	TRBV11-2	TRBJ1-1	NA	CASVVGDLVLNTEAFF	TGTGCCAGCGTCGTAGGGGACCTAGTATTGAACACTGAAGCTTTCTTT
many	TRBV6-1	TRBJ1-6	NA	CASTATASLNSPLHF	TGTGCCAGCACTGCAACCGCCTCCCTAAATTCACCCCTCCACTTT
few	TRBV7-2	TRBJ2-5	TRBD1	CASSGQVQETQYF	TGTGCCAGCAGTGGACAGGTCCAAGAGACCCAGTACTTC
many	TRBV2	TRBJ2-7	TRBD1	CASSGQGASYEQYF	TGTGCCAGCAGTGGACAGGGGGCGTCCTACGAGCAGTACTTC
many	TRBV27	TRBJ2-5	TRBD1	CASSFLGQTQETQYF	TGTGCCAGCAGTTTCCTGGGACAGACCCAAGAGACCCAGTACTTC